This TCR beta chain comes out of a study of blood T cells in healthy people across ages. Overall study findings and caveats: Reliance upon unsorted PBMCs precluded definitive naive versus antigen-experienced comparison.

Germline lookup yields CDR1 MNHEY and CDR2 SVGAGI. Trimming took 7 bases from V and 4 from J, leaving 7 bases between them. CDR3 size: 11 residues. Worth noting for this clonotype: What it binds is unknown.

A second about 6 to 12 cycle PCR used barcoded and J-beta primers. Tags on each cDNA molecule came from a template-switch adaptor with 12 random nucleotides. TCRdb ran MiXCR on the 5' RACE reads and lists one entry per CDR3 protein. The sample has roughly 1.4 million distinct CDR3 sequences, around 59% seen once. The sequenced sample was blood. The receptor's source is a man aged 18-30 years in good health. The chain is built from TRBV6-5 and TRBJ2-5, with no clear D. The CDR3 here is CASTSIETQYF. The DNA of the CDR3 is TGTGCCAGCACCTCCATAGAGACCCAGTACTTC.